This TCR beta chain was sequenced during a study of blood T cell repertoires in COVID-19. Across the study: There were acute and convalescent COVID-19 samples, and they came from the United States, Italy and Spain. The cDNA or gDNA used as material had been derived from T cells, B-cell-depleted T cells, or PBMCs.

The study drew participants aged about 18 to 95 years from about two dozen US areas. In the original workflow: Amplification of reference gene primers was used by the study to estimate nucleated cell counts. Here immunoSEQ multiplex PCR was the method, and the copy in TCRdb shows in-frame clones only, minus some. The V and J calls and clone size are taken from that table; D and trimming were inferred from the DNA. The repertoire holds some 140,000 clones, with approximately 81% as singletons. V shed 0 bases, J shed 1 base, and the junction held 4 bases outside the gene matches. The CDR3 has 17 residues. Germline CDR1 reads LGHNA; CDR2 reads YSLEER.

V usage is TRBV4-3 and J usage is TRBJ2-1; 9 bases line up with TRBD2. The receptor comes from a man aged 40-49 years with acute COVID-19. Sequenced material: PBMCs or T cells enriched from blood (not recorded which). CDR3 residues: CASSQDTSGLSYNEQFF. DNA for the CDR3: TGCGCCAGCAGCCAAGATACTAGCGGGTTATCCTACAATGAGCAGTTCTTC.